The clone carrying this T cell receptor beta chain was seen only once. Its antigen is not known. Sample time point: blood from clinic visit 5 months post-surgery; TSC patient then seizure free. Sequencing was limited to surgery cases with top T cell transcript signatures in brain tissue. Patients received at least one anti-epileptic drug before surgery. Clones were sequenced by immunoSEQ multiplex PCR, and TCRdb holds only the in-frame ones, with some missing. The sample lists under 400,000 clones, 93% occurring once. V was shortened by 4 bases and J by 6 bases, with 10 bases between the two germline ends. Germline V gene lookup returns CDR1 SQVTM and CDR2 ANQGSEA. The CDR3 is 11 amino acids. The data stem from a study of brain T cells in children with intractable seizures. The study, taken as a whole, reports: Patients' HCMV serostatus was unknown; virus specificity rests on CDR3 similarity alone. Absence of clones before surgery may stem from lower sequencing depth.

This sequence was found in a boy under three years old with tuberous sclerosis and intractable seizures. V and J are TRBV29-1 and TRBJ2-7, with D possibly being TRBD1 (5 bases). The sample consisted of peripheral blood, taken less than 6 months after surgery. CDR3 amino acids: CSVGQGFEQYF. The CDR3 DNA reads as TGCAGCGTTGGGCAGGGCTTCGAGCAGTACTTC.